The sequence of this T cell receptor (beta chain) was determined in a study of T cell repertoires in cytomegalovirus infection. Regarding the study as a whole: What dominated the ex vivo response were HLA-C-restricted CMV-specific TCR beta clonotypes.

TCRdb passed the reads through MiXCR, listing each CDR3 protein once. Of 250,000 to 300,000 distinct CDR3 sequences listed, roughly a fifth are singletons. The CDR3 loop spans 15 amino acids. J was trimmed by 7 bases and V by 1 base; bases with no gene match: 8. Germline V gene sequence: CDR1 SGHTA, CDR2 FQGNSA. This clonotype was recorded a few times. What it recognizes is unknown. The material was cultured PBMCs, obtained from culture after CMV antigen stimulation. The rearrangement links TRBV7-2 to TRBJ2-3; 7 nucleotides agree with TRBD2. The clonotype originates from a human donor in good health (CMV status not recorded). Some clones in this sample may be carry-over from other donors' samples. This CDR3 is CASSLEAGNTNTQYF. Written as DNA, the CDR3 is TGTGCCAGCAGCTTAGAAGCGGGGAATACAAATACGCAGTATTTT.